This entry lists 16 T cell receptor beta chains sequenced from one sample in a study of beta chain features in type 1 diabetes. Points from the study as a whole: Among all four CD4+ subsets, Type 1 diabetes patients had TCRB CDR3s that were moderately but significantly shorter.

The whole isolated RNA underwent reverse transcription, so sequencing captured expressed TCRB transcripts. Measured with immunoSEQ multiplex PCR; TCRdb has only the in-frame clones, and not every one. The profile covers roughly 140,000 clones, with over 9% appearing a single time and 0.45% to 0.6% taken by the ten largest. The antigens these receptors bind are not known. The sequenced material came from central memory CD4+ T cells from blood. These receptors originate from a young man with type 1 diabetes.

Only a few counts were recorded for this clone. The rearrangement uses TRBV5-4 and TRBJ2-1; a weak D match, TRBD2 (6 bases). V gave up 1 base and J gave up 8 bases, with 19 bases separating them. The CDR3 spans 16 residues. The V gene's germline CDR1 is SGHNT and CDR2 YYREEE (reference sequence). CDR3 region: CASSLRLGGRWYEQFF. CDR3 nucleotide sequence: TGTGCCAGCAGCTTGCGTCTTGGAGGGCGCTGGTATGAGCAGTTCTTC. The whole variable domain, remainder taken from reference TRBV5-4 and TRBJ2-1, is ETGVTQSPTHLIKTRGQQVTLRCSSQSGHNTVSWYQQALGQGPQFIFQYYREEENGRGNFPPRFSGLQFPNYSSELNVNALELDDSALYLCASSLRLGGRWYEQFFGPGTRLTVL.

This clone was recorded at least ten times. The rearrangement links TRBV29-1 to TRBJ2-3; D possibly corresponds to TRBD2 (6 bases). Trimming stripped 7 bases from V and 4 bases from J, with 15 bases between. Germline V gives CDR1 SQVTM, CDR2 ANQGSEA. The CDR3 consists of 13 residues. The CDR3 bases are TGCAGCGGGGACGGAGGGGTGCCAGATACGCAGTATTTT. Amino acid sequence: CSGDGGVPDTQYF.

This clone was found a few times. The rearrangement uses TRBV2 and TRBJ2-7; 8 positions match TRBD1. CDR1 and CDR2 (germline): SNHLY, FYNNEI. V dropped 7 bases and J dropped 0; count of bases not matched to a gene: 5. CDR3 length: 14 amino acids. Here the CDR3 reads CASILTGASYEQYF. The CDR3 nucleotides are TGTGCCAGCATTCTGACAGGGGCCTCCTACGAGCAGTACTTC.

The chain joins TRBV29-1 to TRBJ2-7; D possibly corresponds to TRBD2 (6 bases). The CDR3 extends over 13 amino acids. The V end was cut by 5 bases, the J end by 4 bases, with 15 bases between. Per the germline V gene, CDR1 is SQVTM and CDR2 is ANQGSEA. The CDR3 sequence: CSVFKGGGYEQYF. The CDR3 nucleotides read TGCAGCGTTTTCAAGGGAGGTGGATACGAGCAGTACTTC.

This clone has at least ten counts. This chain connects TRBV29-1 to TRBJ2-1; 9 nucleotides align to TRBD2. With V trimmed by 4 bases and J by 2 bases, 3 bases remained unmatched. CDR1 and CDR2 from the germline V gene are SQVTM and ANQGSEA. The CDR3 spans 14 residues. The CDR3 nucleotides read TGCAGCGTTGTGGCGGGAGGGGCCTACAATGAGCAGTTCTTC. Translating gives CSVVAGGAYNEQFF.

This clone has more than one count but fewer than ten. CDR3 coding DNA: TGTGCCAGCAACAACCGGAGACTCTCGAACACCGGGGAGCTGTTTTTT. It encodes CASNNRRLSNTGELFF. The chain uses TRBV2 and TRBJ2-2; the D is unclear. The V and J ends lost 7 bases and 0 bases respectively, with 15 bases between them. The CDR3 spans 16 residues. Germline V gene sequence: CDR1 SNHLY, CDR2 FYNNEI.

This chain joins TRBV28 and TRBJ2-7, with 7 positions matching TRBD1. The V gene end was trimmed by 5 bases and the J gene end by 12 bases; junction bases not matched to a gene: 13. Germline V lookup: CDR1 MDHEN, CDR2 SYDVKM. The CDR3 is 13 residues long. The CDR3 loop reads CASSAGQEFCPYF. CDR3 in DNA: TGTGCCAGCAGTGCAGGACAGGAATTTTGTCCGTACTTC.

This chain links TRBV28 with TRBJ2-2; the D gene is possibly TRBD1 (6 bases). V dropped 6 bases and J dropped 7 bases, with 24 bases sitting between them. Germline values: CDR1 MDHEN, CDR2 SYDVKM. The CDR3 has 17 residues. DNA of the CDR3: TGTGCCAGCAGAGGCACGATCCCGGGACAAAGGGACGGGGAGCTGTTTTTT. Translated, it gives CASRGTIPGQRDGELFF.

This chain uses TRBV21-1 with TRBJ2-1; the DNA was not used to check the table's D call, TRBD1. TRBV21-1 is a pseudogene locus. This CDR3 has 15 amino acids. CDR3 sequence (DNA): TGTGCCAGCAGCTTACCAGGGGGTACCTACAATGAGCAGTTCTTC. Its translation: CASSLPGGTYNEQFF.

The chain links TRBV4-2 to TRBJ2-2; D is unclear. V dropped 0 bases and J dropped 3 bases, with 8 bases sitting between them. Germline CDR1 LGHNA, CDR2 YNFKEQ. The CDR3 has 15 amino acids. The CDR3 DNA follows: TGTGCCAGCAGCCAAGAGGGCGTTGACACCGGGGAGCTGTTTTTT. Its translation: CASSQEGVDTGELFF.

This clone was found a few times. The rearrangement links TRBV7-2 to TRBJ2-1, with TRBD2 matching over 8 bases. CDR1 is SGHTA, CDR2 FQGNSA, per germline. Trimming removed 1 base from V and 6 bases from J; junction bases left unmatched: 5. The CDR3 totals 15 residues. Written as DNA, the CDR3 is TGTGCCAGCAGCTTAGGAGGGACTAGGGGCAATGAGCAGTTCTTC. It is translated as CASSLGGTRGNEQFF.

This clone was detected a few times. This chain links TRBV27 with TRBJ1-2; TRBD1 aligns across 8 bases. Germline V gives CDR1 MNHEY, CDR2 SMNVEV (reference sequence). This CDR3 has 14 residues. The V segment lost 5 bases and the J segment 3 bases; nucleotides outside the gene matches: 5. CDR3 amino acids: CASSAQGGDYGYTF. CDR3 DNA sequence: TGTGCCAGCAGTGCACAGGGGGGGGACTATGGCTACACCTTC.

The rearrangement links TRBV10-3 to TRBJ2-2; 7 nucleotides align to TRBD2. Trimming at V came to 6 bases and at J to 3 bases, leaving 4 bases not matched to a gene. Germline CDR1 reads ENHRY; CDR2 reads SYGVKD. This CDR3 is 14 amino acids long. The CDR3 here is CAIRASGDTGELFF. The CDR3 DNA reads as TGTGCCATCAGGGCTAGCGGTGACACCGGGGAGCTGTTTTTT.

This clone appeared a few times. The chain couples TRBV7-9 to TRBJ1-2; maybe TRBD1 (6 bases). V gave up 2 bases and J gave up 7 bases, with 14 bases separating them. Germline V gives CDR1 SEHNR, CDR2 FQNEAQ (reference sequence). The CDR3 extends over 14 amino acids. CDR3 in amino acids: CASSLSQGTGGYTF. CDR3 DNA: TGTGCCAGCAGCTTATCGCAGGGGACCGGTGGCTACACCTTC.

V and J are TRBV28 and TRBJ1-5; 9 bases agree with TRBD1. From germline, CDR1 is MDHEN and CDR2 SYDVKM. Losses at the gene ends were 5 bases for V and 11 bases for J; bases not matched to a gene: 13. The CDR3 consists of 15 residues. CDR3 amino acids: CASSQRTGERVAQHF. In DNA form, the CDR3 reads TGTGCCAGCAGTCAACGGACAGGGGAAAGGGTGGCCCAGCATTTT.

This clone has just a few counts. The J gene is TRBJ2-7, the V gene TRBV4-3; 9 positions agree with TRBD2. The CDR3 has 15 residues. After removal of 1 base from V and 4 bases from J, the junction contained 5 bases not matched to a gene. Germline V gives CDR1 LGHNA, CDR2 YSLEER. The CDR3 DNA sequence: TGCGCCAGCAGCCAAGTTCAAGCGGGAGGATACGAGCAGTACTTC. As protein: CASSQVQAGGYEQYF.